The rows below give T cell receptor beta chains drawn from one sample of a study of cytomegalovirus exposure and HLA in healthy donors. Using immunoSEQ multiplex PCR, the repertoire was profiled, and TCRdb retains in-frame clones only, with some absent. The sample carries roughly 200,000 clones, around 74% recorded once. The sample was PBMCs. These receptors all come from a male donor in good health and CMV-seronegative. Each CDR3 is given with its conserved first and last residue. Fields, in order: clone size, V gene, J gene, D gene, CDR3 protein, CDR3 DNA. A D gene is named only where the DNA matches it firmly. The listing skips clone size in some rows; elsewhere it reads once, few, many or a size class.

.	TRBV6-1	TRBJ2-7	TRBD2	CASSDARLWQRGGSYEQYF	TGTGCCAGCAGTGACGCACGACTATGGCAGCGGGGAGGATCCTACGAGCAGTACTTC
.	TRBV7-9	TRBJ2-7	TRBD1	CASSLGQDYEQYF	TGTGCCAGCAGCCTGGGACAGGACTACGAGCAGTACTTC
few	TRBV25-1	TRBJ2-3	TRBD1	CASSPGQGPRTDTQYF	TGTGCCAGCAGCCCCGGACAGGGCCCCCGCACAGATACGCAGTATTTT
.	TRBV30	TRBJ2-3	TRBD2	CAWSVKAGGDTQYF	TGTGCCTGGAGTGTAAAGGCGGGGGGCGATACGCAGTATTTT
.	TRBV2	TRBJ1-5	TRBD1	CASSEGQGFQPQHF	TGTGCCAGCAGTGAAGGACAGGGGTTTCAGCCCCAGCATTTT
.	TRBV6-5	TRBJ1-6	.	CASSYAAHSPLHF	TGTGCCAGCAGTTACGCGGCCCATTCACCCCTCCACTTT
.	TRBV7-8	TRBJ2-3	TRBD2	CASSLRAIAGDTSTDTQYF	TGTGCCAGCAGCTTACGGGCGATAGCGGGAGATACTAGCACAGATACGCAGTATTTT
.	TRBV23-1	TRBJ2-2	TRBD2	CASSHVTSGNTGELFF	TGCGCCAGCAGTCATGTGACTAGCGGTAACACCGGGGAGCTGTTTTTT
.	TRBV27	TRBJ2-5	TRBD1	CASSLEGAFQETQYF	TGTGCCAGCAGCCTCGAGGGGGCTTTCCAAGAGACCCAGTACTTC
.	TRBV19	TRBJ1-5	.	CASSIISQPQHF	TGTGCCAGTAGTATAATCAGTCAGCCCCAGCATTTT
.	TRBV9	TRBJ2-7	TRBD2	CASSEREKGYEQYF	TGTGCCAGCAGCGAGCGGGAGAAAGGCTACGAGCAGTACTTC